This T cell receptor beta chain was obtained from a study of PD-1 blockade in classical Hodgkin lymphoma. This CDR3 contains 16 residues. The V end was cut by 7 bases, the J end by 0 bases, with 16 bases between. Germline values: CDR1 LNHDA, CDR2 SQIVND (reference sequence). Specified time point: cycle 4 day 1 (C4D1), after less than seven weeks of nivolumab. No patient escaped relapse after autologous stem cell transplantation, and brentuximab vedotin exposure varied. The protocol was immunoSEQ multiplex PCR, while the TCRdb copy is restricted to in-frame clones and leaves out a portion. This sample yields tens of thousands of clones, of which about nine tenths are seen a single time; approximately 2.9% belongs to the top ten. As for this clone: Its cognate antigen is unknown.

Notes on the study in general: The diversity seen at baseline in complete responders resembled that of newly diagnosed patients. By C4D1, CD4+ diversity increased significantly, especially in complete responders.

The source was peripheral blood mononuclear cells (PBMCs), collected before the fourth cycle of nivolumab. This TCR derives from a human donor with classical Hodgkin lymphoma. This chain uses TRBV19 with TRBJ1-5; D is undetermined. The CDR3 DNA is TGTGCCAGTACCGCCGCGCCGGGATATAGCAATCAGCCCCAGCATTTT. Translation: CASTAAPGYSNQPQHF.